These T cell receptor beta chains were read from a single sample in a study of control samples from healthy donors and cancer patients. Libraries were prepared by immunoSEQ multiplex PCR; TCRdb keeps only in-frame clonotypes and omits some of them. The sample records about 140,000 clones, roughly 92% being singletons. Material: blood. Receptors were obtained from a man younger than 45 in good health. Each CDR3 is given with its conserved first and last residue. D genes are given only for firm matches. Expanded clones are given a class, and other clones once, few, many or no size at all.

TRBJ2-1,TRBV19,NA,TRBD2,TGTGCCAGTAGTCCGGGGAGCGGGAGGGCTCGGAATGAGCAGTTCTTC,CASSPGSGRARNEQFF
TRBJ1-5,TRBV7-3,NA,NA,TGTGCCAGCAGCTTAAAGCCGGGACACCCAGGCAATCAGCCCCAGCATTTT,CASSLKPGHPGNQPQHF
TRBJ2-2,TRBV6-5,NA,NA,TGTGCCAGCAGTTACAATCCCTACAGGAACACCGGGGAGCTGTTTTTT,CASSYNPYRNTGELFF
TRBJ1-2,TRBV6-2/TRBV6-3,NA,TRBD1,TGTGCCAGCAGTTACCCCCTCAGGGGGTTGGGCTACACCTTC,CASSYPLRGLGYTF
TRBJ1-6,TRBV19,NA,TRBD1,TGTGCCAGTACCTCCCTGCCCGGGACAGTCGAAACTAGAAATTCACCCCTCCACTTT,CASTSLPGTVETRNSPLHF
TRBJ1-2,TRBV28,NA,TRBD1,TGTGCCAGCGTACAGGGGGCGGGAGGCTACACCTTC,CASVQGAGGYTF
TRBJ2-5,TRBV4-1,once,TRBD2,TGCGCCAGCAGCCAAGCACTAGCGAGGCGTCGGGAGACCCAGTACTTC,CASSQALARRRETQYF
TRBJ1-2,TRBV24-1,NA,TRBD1,TGTGCCACCAGCGAACCTTCACAGGGGATCTATGGCTACACCTTC,CATSEPSQGIYGYTF
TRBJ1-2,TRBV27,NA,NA,TGTGCCAGCAGTCCTGGAGTATTGGGACTGACTAACTATGGCTACACCTTC,CASSPGVLGLTNYGYTF
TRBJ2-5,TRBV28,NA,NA,TGTGCCAGCAGCACGCAAGAGACCCAGTACTTC,CASSTQETQYF
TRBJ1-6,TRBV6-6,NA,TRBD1,TGTGCCAGCAGACCCGGGACAGGGGGTTCACCCCTCCACTTT,CASRPGTGGSPLHF
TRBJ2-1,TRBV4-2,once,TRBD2,TGTGCCAGCAGCCGCGGGGGACTAGCGGGAGCGGGTGAGCAGTTCTTC,CASSRGGLAGAGEQFF
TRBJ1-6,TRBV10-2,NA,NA,TGCGCCAGCTCGGGGGGATCACCCCTCCACTTT,CASSGGSPLHF
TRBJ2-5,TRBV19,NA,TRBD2,TGTGCCAGTAGTGGGCTAGCGGGAGTTCAAGAGACCCAGTACTTC,CASSGLAGVQETQYF
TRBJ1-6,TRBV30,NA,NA,TGTGCCTGGAGTTCCCCAGGGGAACCCCTCCACTTT,CAWSSPGEPLHF
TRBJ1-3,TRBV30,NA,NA,TGTGCCTGGAGTTCCGGACTAGTCGGCGCTGGAAACACCATATATTTT,CAWSSGLVGAGNTIYF
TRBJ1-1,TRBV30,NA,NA,TGTGCCTGGAGTGTAAGCGGACTGAACACTGAAGCTTTCTTT,CAWSVSGLNTEAFF
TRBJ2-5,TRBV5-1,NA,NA,TGCGCCAGCAGCTTGTACGTTCGTGAGACCCAGTACTTC,CASSLYVRETQYF
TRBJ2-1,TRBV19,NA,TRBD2,TGTGCCAGTAGAATGCAGGGCGGGAGAGAGCAGTTCTTC,CASRMQGGREQFF
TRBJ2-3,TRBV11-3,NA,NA,TGTGCCAGCAGCTTAGGGGAATTTGCTCGGGGTGATACGCAGTATTTT,CASSLGEFARGDTQYF
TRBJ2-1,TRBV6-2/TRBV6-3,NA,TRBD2,TGTGCCAGCAGTAAAGGCGGGGGATCCTACAATGAGCAGTTCTTC,CASSKGGGSYNEQFF
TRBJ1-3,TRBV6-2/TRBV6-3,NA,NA,TGTGCCAGCAGTTACTCGTGGGGAAACACCATATATTTT,CASSYSWGNTIYF
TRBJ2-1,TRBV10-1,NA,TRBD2,TGCGCCAGCAGTGATAGTAGCGGGAGTAAGGTCCATGAGCAGTTCTTC,CASSDSSGSKVHEQFF
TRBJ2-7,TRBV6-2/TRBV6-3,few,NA,TGTGCCAGCAGTTTGGCAGGGGCACCTAGCGAGCAGTACTTC,CASSLAGAPSEQYF
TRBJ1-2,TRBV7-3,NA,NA,TGTGCCAGCAGTCCCAGCGGGGGCTATGGCTACACCTTC,CASSPSGGYGYTF
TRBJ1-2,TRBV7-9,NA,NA,TGTGCCAGCAGCCTTACGGAGTCTTTAGCTAACTATGGCTACACCTTC,CASSLTESLANYGYTF
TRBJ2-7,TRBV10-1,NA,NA,TGCGCCAGCAGTGAGCTCCAGTCGATGACGGGGGAGCAGTACTTC,CASSELQSMTGEQYF
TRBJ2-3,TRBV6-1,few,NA,TGTGCCAGCAGTGAGTGGGCCGGGGGCGTGACAGATACGCAGTATTTT,CASSEWAGGVTDTQYF
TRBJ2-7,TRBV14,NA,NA,TGTGCCAGCAGCCCGACATTTACCTACGAGCAGTACTTC,CASSPTFTYEQYF
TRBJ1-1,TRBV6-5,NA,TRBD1,TGTGCCAGCAGTCCCAGACAGGGGAACACTGAAGCTTTCTTT,CASSPRQGNTEAFF
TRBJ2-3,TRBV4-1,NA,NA,TGCGCCAGCAGCTTGACTCCAAGCACAGATACGCAGTATTTT,CASSLTPSTDTQYF
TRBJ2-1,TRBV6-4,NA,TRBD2,TGTGCCAGCAGTGACTGGGGGGGCTCCTACAATGAGCAGTTCTTC,CASSDWGGSYNEQFF
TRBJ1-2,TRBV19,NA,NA,TGTGCCAGCCGGGACGGGGGGCGCCCCTATGGCTACACCTTC,CASRDGGRPYGYTF
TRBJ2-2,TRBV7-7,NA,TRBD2,TGTGCTAGCAGCCCCTCTCCTGCGGGAGGGAACACCGGGGAGCTGTTTTTT,CASSPSPAGGNTGELFF
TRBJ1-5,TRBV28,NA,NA,TGTGCCAGCAGTCCCCAGGAGAGCAATCAGCCCCAGCATTTT,CASSPQESNQPQHF
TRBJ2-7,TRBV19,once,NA,TGTGCCAGTAGTATGACTGGGAGCTCCTACGAGCAGTACTTC,CASSMTGSSYEQYF
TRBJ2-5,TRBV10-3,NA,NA,TGTGCCACAAGAGGGGGCCAAGAGACCCAGTACTTC,CATRGGQETQYF
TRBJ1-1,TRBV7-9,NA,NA,TGTGCCAGCAGCTTAGGAAAGTTTGGAGCTTTCTTT,CASSLGKFGAFF
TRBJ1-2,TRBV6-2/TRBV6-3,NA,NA,TGTGCCAGCAGCTTCGACAGACCTACTAACTATGGCTACACCTTC,CASSFDRPTNYGYTF
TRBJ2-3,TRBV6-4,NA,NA,TGTGCCAGCAGTGACTCGTTTGGAGGCACAGATACGCAGTATTTT,CASSDSFGGTDTQYF